A single sample is the source of the 22 T cell receptor beta chains below, sequenced in a study of T cell changes during pregnancy in multiple sclerosis. Profiled with immunoSEQ multiplex PCR; TCRdb holds only in-frame clones, not every one. Of about 31,000 clones listed, about 92% were seen once; the top ten hold less than 0.55%. The input for sequencing was CD4+ T cells from peripheral blood mononuclear cells, taken in the second trimester of pregnancy. Receptor source: a female donor with multiple sclerosis, enrolled in a pregnancy study.

This clone was observed once. This rearrangement joins TRBV10-1 to TRBJ2-3, with 14 bases fitting TRBD2. V was clipped by 9 bases and J by 4 bases; unmatched bases: 12. Germline loops: CDR1 WNHNN, CDR2 SYGVQD (reference sequence). This CDR3 contains 17 residues. Written as DNA, the CDR3 is TGCGCCAGTGGAGCGCGGACTAGCGGGAGGTTTGCAGATACGCAGTATTTT. Amino acid sequence: CASGARTSGRFADTQYF.

The chain combines TRBV7-8 with TRBJ1-3; D may be TRBD1 (6 bases). Germline V CDR1 and CDR2: SGHVS, FQNEAQ. The CDR3 has 14 residues. Trimming left V 8 bases short and J 2 bases short, with 13 bases between. The chain's CDR3 is CASSRGGPGNTIYF. The DNA of the CDR3 is TGTGCCAGCTCTAGGGGGGGGCCTGGAAACACCATATATTTT. Combining the CDR3 with reference TRBV7-8 and TRBJ1-3 gives the whole variable domain GAGVSQSPRYKVAKRGQDVALRCDPISGHVSLFWYQQALGQGPEFLTYFQNEAQLDKSGLPSDRFFAERPEGSVSTLKIQRTQQEDSAVYLCASSRGGPGNTIYFGEGSWLTVV.

The rearrangement joins TRBV27 to TRBJ1-5; 9 bases fit TRBD1. The germline gives CDR1 MNHEY, CDR2 SMNVEV (reference sequence). Germline trimming cut 5 bases from V and 2 bases from J; bases unmatched to any gene: 4. The CDR3 has 15 residues. The CDR3 bases are TGTGCCAGCAGTGGGACAGGGAGCGGCAATCAGCCCCAGCATTTT. The encoded protein is CASSGTGSGNQPQHF.

The genes are TRBV29-1 and TRBJ2-7, with 11 bases aligning to TRBD2. CDR3 length: 13 residues. The germline V gene encodes CDR1 SQVTM and CDR2 ANQGSEA. Losses at the gene ends were 5 bases for V and 4 bases for J; bases not matched to a gene: 4. DNA for the CDR3: TGCAGCGTTACGACTAGCGGGGCGTACGAGCAGTACTTC. This sequence encodes CSVTTSGAYEQYF.

The V and J genes are TRBV5-1 and TRBJ2-4; D not certain. CDR1 and CDR2 (germline): SGHRS, YFSETQ. V was trimmed by 1 base and J by 0 bases, leaving 8 bases between them. The CDR3 has 15 residues. CDR3 protein: CASSLTVPAKNIQYF. CDR3 bases: TGCGCCAGCAGCTTGACAGTTCCAGCCAAAAACATTCAGTACTTC.

V gene TRBV5-1 combines with J gene TRBJ2-1; 7 positions agree with TRBD2. V dropped 4 bases and J dropped 8; count of bases not matched to a gene: 12. CDR1 is SGHRS, CDR2 YFSETQ, per germline. The CDR3 consists of 15 residues. The CDR3 DNA sequence: TGCGCCAGCAGCAGCGGGATACTATTAGGAGATGAGCAGTTCTTC. It encodes CASSSGILLGDEQFF.

Notes on this clone: A read error may produce the germline difference seen at one junction end. The J gene is TRBJ2-1, the V gene TRBV9; TRBD2 matches at 9 bases. The CDR3 totals 20 residues. Germline V gives CDR1 SGDLS, CDR2 YYNGEE. The CDR3 DNA is TGTGCCAGCAGCGTCGACTCTGCGGGACTAGCCCAAAGTTGGACCAATGCGCAGTTCTTC. Its protein is CASSVDSAGLAQSWTNAQFF. The whole variable domain, remainder taken from reference TRBV9 and TRBJ2-1, is DSGVTQTPKHLITATGQRVTLRCSPRSGDLSVYWYQQSLDQGLQFLIQYYNGEERAKGNILERFSAQQFPDLHSELNLSSLELGDSALYFCASSVDSAGLAQSWTNAQFFGPGTRLTVL.

V and J are TRBV5-4 and TRBJ2-7; 10 bases agree with TRBD2. CDR1 is SGHNT and CDR2 is YYREEE in the germline V gene (reference sequence). After removal of 0 bases from V and 6 bases from J, the junction contained 9 bases not matched to a gene. The CDR3 consists of 16 residues. DNA of the CDR3: TGTGCCAGCAGCTTGGAACTAGCGGGGATATACGTCGAGCAGTACTTC. Its protein is CASSLELAGIYVEQYF.

This chain uses TRBV30 with TRBJ2-7; 11 bases agree with TRBD2. This CDR3 contains 14 residues. V gave up 1 base and J gave up 3 bases; unmatched junction bases: 2. Germline CDR1 and CDR2: GTSNPN and SVGIG (reference sequence). CDR3 bases: TGTGCCTGGAGTGAGGGGACTAGCGGCTACGAGCAGTACTTC. This gives the protein CAWSEGTSGYEQYF.

The rearrangement joins TRBV30 to TRBJ2-2; 9 nucleotides match TRBD1. The junction had 2 bases not matched to a gene; V was cut back by 5 bases and J by 4 bases. The CDR3 consists of 13 residues. The V gene's germline CDR1 is GTSNPN and CDR2 SVGIG (reference sequence). CDR3: CAWSGQGTGELFF. The CDR3 DNA sequence: TGTGCCTGGTCGGGACAGGGCACCGGGGAGCTGTTTTTT.

This chain links TRBV28 with TRBJ1-2; TRBD1 might be the D (6 bases). The germline V gene has CDR1 MDHEN and CDR2 SYDVKM. The CDR3 totals 12 residues. Trimming took 6 bases from V and 7 from J, leaving 12 bases between them. CDR3 coding DNA: TGTGCCAGCAGACAGGGATTCGTTGGCTACACCTTC. Translating gives CASRQGFVGYTF.

This rearrangement joins TRBV5-1 to TRBJ2-5; 11 bases are a match to TRBD1. V was clipped by 0 bases and J by 5 bases; unmatched bases: 6. The CDR3 extends over 16 amino acids. Germline V gene lookup returns CDR1 SGHRS and CDR2 YFSETQ. For the CDR3, the DNA is TGCGCCAGCAGCTTGGGCAGGACAGGGGGCGAGGAGACCCAGTACTTC. Protein product: CASSLGRTGGEETQYF.

The chain recombines TRBV11-2 with TRBJ2-3, with TRBD2 identical over 14 bases. Trimming at V came to 2 bases and at J to 4 bases, leaving 2 bases not matched to a gene. From germline, CDR1 is SGHAT and CDR2 FQNNGV. The CDR3 extends over 16 amino acids. The CDR3 region is CASSLRLAGGADTQYF. Written as DNA, the CDR3 is TGTGCCAGCAGCTTACGACTAGCGGGAGGGGCAGATACGCAGTATTTT.

Details on this clone: This specimen includes other DNA sequences encoding the same CDR3. The chain combines TRBV23-1 with TRBJ1-1; D might be TRBD1 (6 bases). TRBV23-1 is treated as an ORF (open reading frame) with a function not yet certain. CDR3 size: 13 residues. Trimming removed 2 bases at V and 5 bases at J, with 9 bases between. DNA for the CDR3: TGCGCCAGCAGTCAAAGGGGGTGTACTGAAGCTTTCTTT. It specifies CASSQRGCTEAFF.

V usage is TRBV2 and J usage is TRBJ1-2, with 8 bases aligning to TRBD1. J gave up 8 bases and V 2 bases, and 1 base lay outside the gene matches. This CDR3 comprises 12 residues. The germline V gene encodes CDR1 SNHLY and CDR2 FYNNEI. CDR3 DNA sequence: TGTGCCAGCAGTGAACCAGGGGGCGGCTACACCTTC. This gives the protein CASSEPGGGYTF. Based on the CDR3 plus reference TRBV2 and TRBJ1-2, the full variable domain is EPEVTQTPSHQVTQMGQEVILRCVPISNHLYFYWYRQILGQKVEFLVSFYNNEISEKSEIFDDQFSVERPDGSNFTLKIRSTKLEDSAMYFCASSEPGGGYTFGSGTRLTVV.

V usage is TRBV7-9 and J usage is TRBJ2-2, with 8 positions matching TRBD1. With V trimmed by 2 bases and J by 6 bases, 8 bases remained unmatched. This CDR3 contains 16 residues. The germline CDR1 and CDR2 sequences are SEHNR and FQNEAQ (reference sequence). CDR3 sequence reads: CASSLPRDRWSGELFF. Written as DNA, the CDR3 is TGTGCCAGCAGCTTACCAAGGGACAGGTGGTCCGGGGAGCTGTTTTTT.

V usage is TRBV19 and J usage is TRBJ2-2, with 7 bases identical to TRBD1. With V trimmed by 8 bases and J by 8 bases, 14 bases remained unmatched. The CDR3 totals 15 residues. The germline V gene encodes CDR1 LNHDA and CDR2 SQIVND (reference sequence). The CDR3 loop reads CASLGQITGRGELFF. CDR3 nucleotide sequence: TGTGCCAGTCTGGGACAGATCACCGGTCGAGGGGAGCTGTTTTTT.

V usage is TRBV4-1 and J usage is TRBJ1-1, with 7 bases aligning to TRBD1. The germline V gene encodes CDR1 MGHRA and CDR2 YSYEKL. V dropped 4 bases and J dropped 1; count of bases not matched to a gene: 15. The CDR3 has 18 amino acids. The CDR3 bases are TGCGCCAGCAGCCGGAATACGGGACAGACCTGGAAGAACACTGAAGCTTTCTTT. This sequence encodes CASSRNTGQTWKNTEAFF.

This clone appeared once. The chain combines TRBV9 with TRBJ1-1; perhaps TRBD1 as D (5 bases). CDR1 and CDR2 from the germline V gene are SGDLS and YYNGEE. The V end lost 0 bases, the J end lost 5 bases, and 11 bases lay between the germline ends. The CDR3 spans 14 residues. The CDR3 sequence is CASSVVREGTEAFF. CDR3 in DNA: TGTGCCAGCAGCGTAGTCAGGGAGGGGACTGAAGCTTTCTTT.

This clone was picked up one time. V usage is TRBV6-1 and J usage is TRBJ1-5, with TRBD1 identical over 7 bases. The CDR3 totals 15 residues. CDR1 and CDR2 (germline): MNHNS, SASEGT. The V and J ends lost 7 bases and 5 bases, in that order; junction bases with no gene match: 11. CDR3 residues: CASISGTVVDQPQHF. In DNA, the CDR3 is TGTGCCAGCATATCCGGGACAGTGGTGGATCAGCCCCAGCATTTT.

As DNA, the CDR3 is TGTGCCATCAAAGGGACAGGTAGCTCCTACGAGCAGTACTTC. This sequence encodes CAIKGTGSSYEQYF. The chain uses TRBV10-3 and TRBJ2-7; 8 bases align to TRBD1. Trimming cost V 7 bases and J 0 bases; bases outside gene matches: 5. The CDR3 is 14 amino acids. Germline V gene sequence: CDR1 ENHRY, CDR2 SYGVKD.

The rearrangement links TRBV28 to TRBJ2-7; D is unresolved. CDR3 size: 14 residues. CDR1 and CDR2 from the germline V gene are MDHEN and SYDVKM. V was shortened by 3 bases and J by 6 bases, with 15 bases between the two germline ends. The CDR3 DNA follows: TGTGCCAGCAGTTTGGTTTCCCGGGTAGGCGAGCAGTACTTC. This gives the protein CASSLVSRVGEQYF.